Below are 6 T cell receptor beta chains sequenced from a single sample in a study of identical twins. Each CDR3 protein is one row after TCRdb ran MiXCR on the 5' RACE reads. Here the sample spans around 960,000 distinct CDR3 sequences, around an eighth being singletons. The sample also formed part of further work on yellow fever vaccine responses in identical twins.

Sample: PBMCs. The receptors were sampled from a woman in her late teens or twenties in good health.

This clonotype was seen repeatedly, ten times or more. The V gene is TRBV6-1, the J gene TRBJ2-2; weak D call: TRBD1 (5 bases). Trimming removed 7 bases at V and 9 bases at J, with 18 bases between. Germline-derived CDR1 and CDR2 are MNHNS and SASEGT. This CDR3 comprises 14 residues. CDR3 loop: CASTTNPRVRELFF. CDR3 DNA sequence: TGTGCCAGCACCACTAACCCCAGGGTTAGGGAGCTGTTTTTT.

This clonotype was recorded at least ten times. CDR3 in amino acids: CASIEVLAGGSEQFF. CDR3 nucleotides: TGTGCCAGCATTGAGGTTCTAGCGGGAGGAAGTGAGCAGTTCTTC. This chain uses TRBV12-3 or TRBV12-4 with TRBJ2-1; 11 nucleotides align to TRBD2. The CDR3 has 15 residues. V lost 7 bases, J lost 9 bases, and 11 bases stayed unmatched.

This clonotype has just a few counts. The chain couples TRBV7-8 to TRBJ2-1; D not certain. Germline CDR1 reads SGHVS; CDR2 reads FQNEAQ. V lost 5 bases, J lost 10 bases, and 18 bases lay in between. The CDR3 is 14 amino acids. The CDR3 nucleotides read TGTGCCAGCAGCCAATTGCTGGTTGTACGAGAGCAGTTCTTC. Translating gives CASSQLLVVREQFF.

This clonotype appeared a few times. CDR3 bases: TGTGCCAGCAGCCGTGGGACAGGGATTCAGCCCCAGCATTTT. It is translated as CASSRGTGIQPQHF. J is TRBJ1-5 and V is TRBV12-3 or TRBV12-4; 9 bases align to TRBD1. Germline trimming cut 6 bases from V and 6 bases from J; bases unmatched to any gene: 6. The CDR3 sequence is 14 residues long.

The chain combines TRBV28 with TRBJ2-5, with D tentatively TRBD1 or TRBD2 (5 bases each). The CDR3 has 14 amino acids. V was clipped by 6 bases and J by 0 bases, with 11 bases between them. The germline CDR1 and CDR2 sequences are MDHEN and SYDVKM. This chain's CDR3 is CASRLGRYQETQYF. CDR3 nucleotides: TGTGCCAGCAGATTGGGACGGTACCAAGAGACCCAGTACTTC.

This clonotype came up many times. The CDR3 is CASSLVQMNTEAFF. The DNA for the CDR3 is TGCGCCAGCAGCTTGGTACAAATGAACACTGAAGCTTTCTTT. J is TRBJ1-1 and V is TRBV5-1; no clear D. CDR1 is SGHRS, CDR2 YFSETQ, per germline. Trimming stripped 0 bases from V and 0 bases from J, with 6 bases between. The length of the CDR3 is 14 residues.